Listed below are T cell receptor beta chains from one sample, sequenced in a study of blood T cells in healthy people across ages. MiXCR, applied by TCRdb to the 5' RACE reads, yields one record per CDR3 protein. The data contain 540,000 or so distinct CDR3 sequences, 40% to 55% of them seen just once; the ten biggest clones take up around 23%. The source material was blood. The source is an older man in good health. CDR3s include the opening cysteine and the closing phenylalanine or tryptophan. The D gene is left open where the match is weak. Clone size is given for some rows only: seen once, a few or many times, or a class if the clone is expanded.

j_gene: TRBJ2-7; abundance: -; d_gene: TRBD1; v_gene: TRBV7-2; CDR3aa: CASSPDRVHEQYF; CDR3nt: TGTGCCAGCAGCCCGGACAGGGTCCACGAGCAGTACTTC
j_gene: TRBJ2-1; abundance: -; d_gene: TRBD2; v_gene: TRBV29-1; CDR3aa: CSVHGTSGRNNEQFF; CDR3nt: TGCAGCGTCCACGGGACTAGCGGGAGAAATAATGAGCAGTTCTTC
j_gene: TRBJ2-7; abundance: few; d_gene: -; v_gene: TRBV21-1; CDR3aa: CASSNLRHSYEQYF; CDR3nt: TGTGCCAGCAGCAACCTCAGACACTCCTACGAGCAGTACTTC
j_gene: TRBJ2-2; abundance: once; d_gene: -; v_gene: TRBV6-6; CDR3aa: CASIQGINTGELFF; CDR3nt: TGTGCCAGCATTCAGGGGATCAACACCGGGGAGCTGTTTTTT
j_gene: TRBJ2-1; abundance: many; d_gene: -; v_gene: TRBV6-5; CDR3aa: CASGLNNEQFF; CDR3nt: TGTGCCTCCGGACTTAACAATGAGCAGTTCTTC
j_gene: TRBJ2-7; abundance: once; d_gene: -; v_gene: TRBV2; CDR3aa: CASSEARRTGEQYF; CDR3nt: TGTGCCAGCAGTGAGGCGAGGAGGACTGGCGAGCAGTACTTC
j_gene: TRBJ2-3; abundance: -; d_gene: -; v_gene: TRBV20-1; CDR3aa: CSAKATPEFYTQYF; CDR3nt: TGCAGTGCTAAGGCGACCCCCGAGTTTTATACGCAGTATTTT
j_gene: TRBJ2-1; abundance: -; d_gene: TRBD2; v_gene: TRBV9; CDR3aa: CASSVGVSGGVHEQFF; CDR3nt: TGTGCCAGCAGCGTAGGGGTTAGCGGGGGGGTCCACGAGCAGTTCTTC
j_gene: TRBJ2-7; abundance: many; d_gene: -; v_gene: TRBV29-1; CDR3aa: CSVGGQTGEQYF; CDR3nt: TGCAGCGTTGGCGGACAGACGGGCGAGCAGTACTTC
j_gene: TRBJ2-7; abundance: many; d_gene: -; v_gene: TRBV6-5; CDR3aa: CASRYNGAGNYEQYF; CDR3nt: TGTGCCAGCCGTTACAATGGGGCAGGGAACTACGAGCAGTACTTC
j_gene: TRBJ2-5; abundance: -; d_gene: TRBD2; v_gene: TRBV10-3; CDR3aa: CAISESSSTSGRETQYF; CDR3nt: TGTGCCATCAGTGAGAGTAGCTCGACTAGCGGGAGAGAGACCCAGTACTTC
j_gene: TRBJ2-3; abundance: -; d_gene: -; v_gene: TRBV6-4; CDR3aa: CASRIGGFSTDTQYF; CDR3nt: TGTGCCAGCAGGATTGGGGGATTCTCCACAGATACGCAGTATTTT
j_gene: TRBJ2-7; abundance: -; d_gene: -; v_gene: TRBV7-9; CDR3aa: CASSLRQVQQYF; CDR3nt: TGTGCCAGCAGCCTACGACAGGTTCAGCAGTACTTC
j_gene: TRBJ2-2; abundance: -; d_gene: TRBD2; v_gene: TRBV6-5; CDR3aa: CASSYELAGFSNTGELFF; CDR3nt: TGTGCCAGCAGTTACGAGCTAGCGGGGTTCTCGAACACCGGGGAGCTGTTTTTT
j_gene: TRBJ2-7; abundance: -; d_gene: -; v_gene: TRBV6-2/TRBV6-3; CDR3aa: CASSQPTPTYEQYF; CDR3nt: TGTGCCAGCAGCCAACCGACTCCTACCTACGAGCAGTACTTC
j_gene: TRBJ2-1; abundance: few; d_gene: TRBD1; v_gene: TRBV30; CDR3aa: CAWSPDRVGEQFF; CDR3nt: TGTGCCTGGAGTCCTGACAGGGTAGGAGAGCAGTTCTTC
j_gene: TRBJ2-5; abundance: -; d_gene: -; v_gene: TRBV7-9; CDR3aa: CASIPRGPGGKETQYF; CDR3nt: TGTGCCAGCATCCCACGAGGGCCGGGCGGGAAAGAGACCCAGTACTTC
j_gene: TRBJ2-5; abundance: -; d_gene: -; v_gene: TRBV7-6; CDR3aa: CASSGSGIVQETQYF; CDR3nt: TGTGCCAGCAGCGGCAGTGGAATTGTCCAAGAGACCCAGTACTTC
j_gene: TRBJ2-7; abundance: -; d_gene: TRBD2; v_gene: TRBV28; CDR3aa: CASSFTSGRRYEQYF; CDR3nt: TGTGCCAGCAGTTTTACCAGCGGGAGACGGTATGAGCAGTACTTC
j_gene: TRBJ1-1; abundance: -; d_gene: -; v_gene: TRBV7-2; CDR3aa: CASSLTRGIGNGEAFF; CDR3nt: TGTGCCAGCAGCTTAACCCGAGGAATCGGAAACGGTGAAGCTTTCTTT
j_gene: TRBJ2-7; abundance: -; d_gene: -; v_gene: TRBV5-1; CDR3aa: CASSPSGTGAYNEQYF; CDR3nt: TGCGCCAGCAGCCCCTCGGGGACGGGGGCCTACAATGAGCAGTACTTC
j_gene: TRBJ2-7; abundance: -; d_gene: -; v_gene: TRBV20-1; CDR3aa: CSARGGGAYNEQYF; CDR3nt: TGCAGTGCTAGGGGAGGGGGTGCCTACAACGAGCAGTACTTC
j_gene: TRBJ1-1; abundance: -; d_gene: TRBD1; v_gene: TRBV10-3; CDR3aa: CAITGTGPTEAFF; CDR3nt: TGTGCCATAACGGGGACAGGGCCAACTGAAGCTTTCTTT
j_gene: TRBJ2-5; abundance: -; d_gene: TRBD2; v_gene: TRBV20-1; CDR3aa: CSASPPGGVETQYF; CDR3nt: TGCAGTGCTAGTCCTCCCGGGGGGGTAGAGACCCAGTACTTC
j_gene: TRBJ2-5; abundance: few; d_gene: -; v_gene: TRBV20-1; CDR3aa: CSARATEPGLETQYF; CDR3nt: TGCAGTGCTAGAGCCACTGAACCAGGGTTGGAGACCCAGTACTTC
j_gene: TRBJ2-1; abundance: -; d_gene: -; v_gene: TRBV4-1; CDR3aa: CASSLGLWNEQFF; CDR3nt: TGCGCCAGCAGCCTTGGGCTGTGGAATGAGCAGTTCTTC
j_gene: TRBJ2-1; abundance: -; d_gene: TRBD2; v_gene: TRBV3-1; CDR3aa: CASSQAFHPGTSRNNEQFF; CDR3nt: TGTGCCAGCAGCCAAGCCTTCCATCCCGGGACTAGTAGAAACAATGAGCAGTTCTTC
j_gene: TRBJ2-5; abundance: -; d_gene: -; v_gene: TRBV5-1; CDR3aa: CASSGPGNQETQYF; CDR3nt: TGCGCCAGCAGCGGGCCGGGAAATCAAGAGACCCAGTACTTC
j_gene: TRBJ2-1; abundance: many; d_gene: -; v_gene: TRBV7-9; CDR3aa: CASSLTYNEQFF; CDR3nt: TGTGCCAGCAGCTTAACCTACAATGAGCAGTTCTTC
j_gene: TRBJ2-1; abundance: -; d_gene: TRBD2; v_gene: TRBV11-2; CDR3aa: CASSRMASGSPLQFF; CDR3nt: TGTGCCAGCAGCAGAATGGCTAGCGGGAGTCCCTTGCAGTTCTTC
j_gene: TRBJ1-5; abundance: few; d_gene: -; v_gene: TRBV7-3; CDR3aa: CASSSGPNQPQHF; CDR3nt: TGTGCCAGCAGCTCAGGACCCAATCAGCCCCAGCATTTT
j_gene: TRBJ1-2; abundance: once; d_gene: TRBD1; v_gene: TRBV7-2; CDR3aa: CASSSGTGAKGYTF; CDR3nt: TGTGCCAGCAGCTCCGGGACAGGGGCAAAAGGCTACACCTTC
j_gene: TRBJ2-7; abundance: -; d_gene: -; v_gene: TRBV20-1; CDR3aa: CSARGTSNYEQYF; CDR3nt: TGCAGTGCTAGGGGGACGTCAAACTACGAGCAGTACTTC
j_gene: TRBJ2-1; abundance: -; d_gene: -; v_gene: TRBV12-3/TRBV12-4; CDR3aa: CASTIRGRYNEQFF; CDR3nt: TGTGCCAGCACCATTCGCGGGCGGTACAATGAGCAGTTCTTC
j_gene: TRBJ2-4; abundance: -; d_gene: -; v_gene: TRBV4-3; CDR3aa: CASSQDTGRRQYF; CDR3nt: TGCGCCAGCAGCCAAGATACGGGCCGGAGGCAGTACTTC
j_gene: TRBJ2-7; abundance: once; d_gene: -; v_gene: TRBV27; CDR3aa: CVSGRRASYEQYF; CDR3nt: TGTGTCAGTGGTCGGCGTGCCTCCTACGAGCAGTACTTC
j_gene: TRBJ1-3; abundance: -; d_gene: -; v_gene: TRBV20-1; CDR3aa: CSARVDSANTIYF; CDR3nt: TGCAGTGCTAGAGTGGACAGCGCAAACACCATATATTTT
j_gene: TRBJ1-1; abundance: -; d_gene: -; v_gene: TRBV6-6; CDR3aa: CASSYLPRDTEAFF; CDR3nt: TGTGCCAGCAGTTACTTGCCCAGGGACACTGAAGCTTTCTTT
j_gene: TRBJ2-7; abundance: -; d_gene: -; v_gene: TRBV28; CDR3aa: CASHRDHEQYF; CDR3nt: TGTGCCAGCCACAGGGACCACGAGCAGTACTTC
j_gene: TRBJ2-7; abundance: few; d_gene: TRBD1; v_gene: TRBV29-1; CDR3aa: CSVGQGDEQYF; CDR3nt: TGCAGCGTTGGACAGGGGGACGAGCAGTACTTC
j_gene: TRBJ2-7; abundance: -; d_gene: TRBD2; v_gene: TRBV20-1; CDR3aa: CSANLAGGAYEQYF; CDR3nt: TGCAGTGCTAATTTAGCGGGAGGTGCCTACGAGCAGTACTTC
j_gene: TRBJ2-7; abundance: -; d_gene: TRBD1; v_gene: TRBV7-2; CDR3aa: CASSLFTGGSYEQYF; CDR3nt: TGTGCCAGCAGCCTTTTTACAGGGGGCTCCTACGAGCAGTACTTC
j_gene: TRBJ2-7; abundance: few; d_gene: TRBD1; v_gene: TRBV20-1; CDR3aa: CSARGQGIYEQYF; CDR3nt: TGCAGTGCTCGGGGACAGGGGATCTACGAGCAGTACTTC